These T cell receptor beta chains were read from a single sample in a study of response to subunit inactivated influenza vaccine. TCRdb re-called the RT-PCR reads with MiXCR, one entry per CDR3 protein. The table has about 700,000 distinct CDR3 sequences, approximately 15% seen once. The sequenced sample was PBMCs from blood, obtained around 14 days before vaccination. Receptors were obtained from a man aged 45-60 years who received an inactivated influenza vaccine. Both conserved end residues are part of each CDR3. Each record gives: J gene, clone size, D gene, V gene, CDR3 DNA, CDR3 protein. A D gene is named only where the DNA matches it firmly. Where a row states a size, it is once, few, many or the class of an expanded clone; other rows omit it.

J gene: TRBJ1-1; clone size: few; D gene: TRBD1; V gene: TRBV6-2/TRBV6-3; CDR3 DNA: TGTGCCAGCATCCGACAGGGAGGTATCACTGAAGCTTTCTTT; CDR3 protein: CASIRQGGITEAFF
J gene: TRBJ2-1; clone size: few; D gene: TRBD2; V gene: TRBV28; CDR3 DNA: TGTGCCAGCAGGAACGGAGGGACTAGCGGGGGGCATGGGGGAAACAATGAGCAGTTCTTC; CDR3 protein: CASRNGGTSGGHGGNNEQFF
J gene: TRBJ2-2; clone size: many; D gene: -; V gene: TRBV5-1; CDR3 DNA: TGCGCCAGCAGCTGGCGCGGACAAGGCGGTTCTGGGGAGCTGTTTTTT; CDR3 protein: CASSWRGQGGSGELFF
J gene: TRBJ2-2; clone size: few; D gene: -; V gene: TRBV3-1; CDR3 DNA: TGTGCCAGCAGCCAAAATCGCGCGGGGAACACCGGGGAGCTGTTTTTT; CDR3 protein: CASSQNRAGNTGELFF
J gene: TRBJ2-1; clone size: many; D gene: -; V gene: TRBV4-1; CDR3 DNA: TGCGCCACCGCCCGGGGCCTTTCCTACAATGAGCAGTTCTTC; CDR3 protein: CATARGLSYNEQFF
J gene: TRBJ2-5; clone size: -; D gene: -; V gene: TRBV12-3/TRBV12-4; CDR3 DNA: TGTGCCAGCAGCATGGGGGGTTTAGAGACCCAGTACTTC; CDR3 protein: CASSMGGLETQYF
J gene: TRBJ2-4; clone size: once; D gene: TRBD2; V gene: TRBV9; CDR3 DNA: TGTGCCTATAGCTGGGCTAGCGGTCTAGCCAAAAACATTCAGTACTTC; CDR3 protein: CAYSWASGLAKNIQYF
J gene: TRBJ2-1; clone size: -; D gene: TRBD1; V gene: TRBV5-1; CDR3 DNA: TGCGCCAGCAGCTTGGTCCGGACAGGGGCGGATGAGCAGTTCTTC; CDR3 protein: CASSLVRTGADEQFF
J gene: TRBJ2-1; clone size: many; D gene: -; V gene: TRBV12-3/TRBV12-4; CDR3 DNA: TGTGCCAGCAGTGTGGATGCTAGACACGAGCAGTTCTTC; CDR3 protein: CASSVDARHEQFF
J gene: TRBJ1-4; clone size: few; D gene: -; V gene: TRBV7-9; CDR3 DNA: TGTGCCAGCAGCTACAACCTTTGGACAGAATTAAATGAAAAACTGTTTTTT; CDR3 protein: CASSYNLWTELNEKLFF
J gene: TRBJ2-1; clone size: few; D gene: -; V gene: TRBV20-1; CDR3 DNA: TGCAGTGCTAGAAACAGGTTGAGCTCCTACAATGAGCAGTTCTTC; CDR3 protein: CSARNRLSSYNEQFF
J gene: TRBJ2-2; clone size: few; D gene: -; V gene: TRBV11-2; CDR3 DNA: TGTGCCAGCAGACCATACAGGGGAGGGACCGGGGAGCTGTTTTTT; CDR3 protein: CASRPYRGGTGELFF
J gene: TRBJ1-2; clone size: -; D gene: -; V gene: TRBV7-2; CDR3 DNA: TGTGCCAGCAGCGCTTCAGGGAGGCATGGCTACACCTTC; CDR3 protein: CASSASGRHGYTF
J gene: TRBJ2-3; clone size: -; D gene: -; V gene: TRBV10-3; CDR3 DNA: TGTGCCACCCGCGAGGGGGGGTGGAACACAGATACGCAGTATTTT; CDR3 protein: CATREGGWNTDTQYF
J gene: TRBJ2-5; clone size: few; D gene: TRBD1; V gene: TRBV28; CDR3 DNA: TGTGCCAGCAGACTGACAGGGACGGAGACCCAGTACTTC; CDR3 protein: CASRLTGTETQYF
J gene: TRBJ1-2; clone size: few; D gene: -; V gene: TRBV19; CDR3 DNA: TGTGCCAGTAGTCCCCGTTTGGGGTATGGCTACACCTTC; CDR3 protein: CASSPRLGYGYTF
J gene: TRBJ2-1; clone size: -; D gene: -; V gene: TRBV10-3; CDR3 DNA: TGTGCCATCAGTGAGTCCGGTGGGAGTAATGAGCAGTTCTTC; CDR3 protein: CAISESGGSNEQFF
J gene: TRBJ1-6; clone size: many; D gene: -; V gene: TRBV4-1; CDR3 DNA: TGCGCCAGCAGCCAAGATTTGAGTAATTCACCCCTCCACTTT; CDR3 protein: CASSQDLSNSPLHF
J gene: TRBJ2-7; clone size: few; D gene: TRBD1; V gene: TRBV3-1; CDR3 DNA: TGTGCCAGCAGCCACACGGGACAGGGCTACGAGCAGTACTTC; CDR3 protein: CASSHTGQGYEQYF
J gene: TRBJ1-1; clone size: -; D gene: TRBD1; V gene: TRBV2; CDR3 DNA: TGTGCCAGCAGTGAGGTTCCAGGGGGGGCTTTCTTT; CDR3 protein: CASSEVPGGAFF
J gene: TRBJ1-5; clone size: many; D gene: TRBD1; V gene: TRBV6-2/TRBV6-3; CDR3 DNA: TGTGCCAGCGGGAATCGGGGGACAGGGCTAATCAGCCTGGCCGTTAGCAATCAGCCCCAGCATTTT; CDR3 protein: CASGNRGTGLISLAVSNQPQHF
J gene: TRBJ2-6; clone size: -; D gene: -; V gene: TRBV7-9; CDR3 DNA: TGTGCCAGCAGCTTATCTCTTCCCAGGGCTGGGGCCAACGTCCTGACTTTC; CDR3 protein: CASSLSLPRAGANVLTF
J gene: TRBJ2-3; clone size: few; D gene: TRBD2; V gene: TRBV10-3; CDR3 DNA: TGTGCCATCAAGGGACTAGCTGGCACAGATACGCAGTATTTT; CDR3 protein: CAIKGLAGTDTQYF
J gene: TRBJ1-6; clone size: few; D gene: TRBD1; V gene: TRBV3-1; CDR3 DNA: TGTGCCAGCAGCCACTGGACAGGGGGCGATTCACCCCTCCACTTT; CDR3 protein: CASSHWTGGDSPLHF
J gene: TRBJ2-3; clone size: few; D gene: TRBD2; V gene: TRBV11-2; CDR3 DNA: TGTGCCAGCAGCTTAACCCCCGGAGGTAGCGGGGGGGCGAGGACAGATACGCAGTATTTT; CDR3 protein: CASSLTPGGSGGARTDTQYF
J gene: TRBJ2-2; clone size: -; D gene: -; V gene: TRBV19; CDR3 DNA: TGTGCCAGCGGGACGGTCCCTTCGAACACCGGGGAGCTGTTTTTT; CDR3 protein: CASGTVPSNTGELFF
J gene: TRBJ2-2; clone size: -; D gene: -; V gene: TRBV12-3/TRBV12-4; CDR3 DNA: TGTGCCAGCAGTTTCCCCCAGGGATCCGGGGAGCTGTTTTTT; CDR3 protein: CASSFPQGSGELFF
J gene: TRBJ2-5; clone size: many; D gene: -; V gene: TRBV27; CDR3 DNA: TGTGCCAGCAGTTCTCCCGCAGGGGGGGTAGAGACCCAGTACTTC; CDR3 protein: CASSSPAGGVETQYF
J gene: TRBJ1-2; clone size: few; D gene: -; V gene: TRBV5-1; CDR3 DNA: TGCGCCAGCAGCTTGGATGGTCAGGGGAATGGCTACACCTTC; CDR3 protein: CASSLDGQGNGYTF
J gene: TRBJ1-4; clone size: few; D gene: TRBD1; V gene: TRBV12-3/TRBV12-4; CDR3 DNA: TGTGCCAGCACCTGGGGGACAGGGAGTGAAAAACTGTTTTTT; CDR3 protein: CASTWGTGSEKLFF
J gene: TRBJ2-7; clone size: -; D gene: -; V gene: TRBV9; CDR3 DNA: TGTGCCAGCAGCGTAGGAGGGCTTGGGAGGTCCACCTACGAGCAGTACTTC; CDR3 protein: CASSVGGLGRSTYEQYF
J gene: TRBJ2-1; clone size: many; D gene: TRBD2; V gene: TRBV11-1; CDR3 DNA: TGTGCCAGCAGCTTAGATGGACTAGCGGGAGGATTGAATTTGAATGAGCAGTTCTTC; CDR3 protein: CASSLDGLAGGLNLNEQFF
J gene: TRBJ2-3; clone size: -; D gene: -; V gene: TRBV21-1; CDR3 DNA: TGTGCCAGCAGCAAATCGGGGGGGGACACCTATTCCCACACAGATACGCAGTATTTT; CDR3 protein: CASSKSGGDTYSHTDTQYF
J gene: TRBJ2-3; clone size: -; D gene: -; V gene: TRBV6-1; CDR3 DNA: TGTGCCAGCAGCCCGGCTGGGGCCTATAATACAGATACGCAGTATTTT; CDR3 protein: CASSPAGAYNTDTQYF
J gene: TRBJ1-6; clone size: few; D gene: -; V gene: TRBV5-1; CDR3 DNA: TGCGCCAGCAGCCGGAGGGGGGTCGTCTCCTATAATTCACCCCTCCACTTT; CDR3 protein: CASSRRGVVSYNSPLHF
J gene: TRBJ2-7; clone size: -; D gene: -; V gene: TRBV29-1; CDR3 DNA: TGCAGCGGCGGAGACTACGAGCAGTACTTC; CDR3 protein: CSGGDYEQYF
J gene: TRBJ1-1; clone size: -; D gene: -; V gene: TRBV4-2; CDR3 DNA: TGTGCCAGCAGCCAAGATCGAAGTGCAGGGGTGAGCACTGAAGCTTTCTTT; CDR3 protein: CASSQDRSAGVSTEAFF
J gene: TRBJ2-5; clone size: few; D gene: -; V gene: TRBV18; CDR3 DNA: TGTGCCAGCTCACCATGGGAAGGGAGAGAGACCCAGTACTTC; CDR3 protein: CASSPWEGRETQYF